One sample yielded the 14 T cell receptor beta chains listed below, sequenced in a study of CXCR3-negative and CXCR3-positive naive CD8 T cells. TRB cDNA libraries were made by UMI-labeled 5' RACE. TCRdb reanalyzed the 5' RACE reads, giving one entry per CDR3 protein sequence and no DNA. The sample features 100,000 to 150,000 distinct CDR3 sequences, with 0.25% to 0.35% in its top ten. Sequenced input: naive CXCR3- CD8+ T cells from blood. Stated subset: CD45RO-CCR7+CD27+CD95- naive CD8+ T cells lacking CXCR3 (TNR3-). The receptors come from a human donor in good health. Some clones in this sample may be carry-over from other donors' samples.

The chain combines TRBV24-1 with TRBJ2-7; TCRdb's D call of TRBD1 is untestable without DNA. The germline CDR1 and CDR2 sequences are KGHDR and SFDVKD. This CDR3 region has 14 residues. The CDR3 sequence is CATSGRDRGHEQYF.

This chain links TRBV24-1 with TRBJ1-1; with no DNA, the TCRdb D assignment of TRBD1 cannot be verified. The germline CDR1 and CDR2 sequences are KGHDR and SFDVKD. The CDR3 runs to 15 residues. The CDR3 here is CATSEPDRGQAEAFF.

This CDR3 reads CAWTRTGTGDEQYF. The chain has TRBV30 and TRBJ2-7; there is no DNA to check the TCRdb D call of TRBD1. There are 14 residues in the CDR3. From germline, CDR1 is GTSNPN and CDR2 SVGIG (reference sequence). Combining the CDR3 with reference TRBV30 and TRBJ2-7 gives the whole variable domain SQTIHQWPATLVQPVGSPLSLECTVEGTSNPNLYWYRQAAGRGLQLLFYSVGIGQISSEVPQNLSASRPQDRQFILSSKKLLLSDSGFYLCAWTRTGTGDEQYFGPGTRLTVT.

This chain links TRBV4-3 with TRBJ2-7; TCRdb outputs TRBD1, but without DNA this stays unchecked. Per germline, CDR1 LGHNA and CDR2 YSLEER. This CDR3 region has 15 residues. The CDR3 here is CASSQDRGRAYEQYF.

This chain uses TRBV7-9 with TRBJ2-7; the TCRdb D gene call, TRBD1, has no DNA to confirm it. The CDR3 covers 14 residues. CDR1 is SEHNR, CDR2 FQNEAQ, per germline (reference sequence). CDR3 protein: CASSPGPGVHVCNF.

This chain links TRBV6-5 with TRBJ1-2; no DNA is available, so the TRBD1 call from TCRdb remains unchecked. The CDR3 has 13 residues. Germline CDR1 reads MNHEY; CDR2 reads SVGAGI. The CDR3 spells CASSLGTRYGYTF.

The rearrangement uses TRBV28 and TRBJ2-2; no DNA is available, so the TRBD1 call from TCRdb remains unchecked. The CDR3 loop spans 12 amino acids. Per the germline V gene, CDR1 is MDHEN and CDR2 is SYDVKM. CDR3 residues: CASSRGTGELFF. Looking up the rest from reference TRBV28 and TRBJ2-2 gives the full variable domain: DVKVTQSSRYLVKRTGEKVFLECVQDMDHENMFWYRQDPGLGLRLIYFSYDVKMKEKGDIPEGYSVSREKKERFSLILESASTNQTSMYLCASSRGTGELFFGEGSRLTVL.

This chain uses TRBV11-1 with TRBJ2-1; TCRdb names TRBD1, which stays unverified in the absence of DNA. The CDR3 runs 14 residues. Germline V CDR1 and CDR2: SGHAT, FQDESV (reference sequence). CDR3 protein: CASSLMGQSNEQFF.

The CDR3 loop is CASIQVGDYGYTF. The chain joins TRBV4-3 to TRBJ1-2; TCRdb names TRBD1, which stays unverified in the absence of DNA. Germline V gene data show CDR1 as LGHNA and CDR2 as YSLEER. CDR3 length: 13 residues.

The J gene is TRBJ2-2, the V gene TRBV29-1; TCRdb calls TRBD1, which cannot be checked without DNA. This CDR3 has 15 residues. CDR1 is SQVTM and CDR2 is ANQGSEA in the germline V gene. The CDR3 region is CSVEDRERNTGELFF.

The CDR3 sequence is CASNWREGPYNEQFF. V and J are TRBV5-5 and TRBJ2-1; as DNA is missing, the TRBD2 call by TCRdb cannot be tested. The CDR3 runs 15 residues. Germline lookup yields CDR1 SGHKS and CDR2 YYEKEE (reference sequence).

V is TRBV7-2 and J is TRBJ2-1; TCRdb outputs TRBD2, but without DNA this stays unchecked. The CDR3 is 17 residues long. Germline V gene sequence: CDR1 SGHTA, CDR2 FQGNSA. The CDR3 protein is CASSLGVGGPPYNEQFF.

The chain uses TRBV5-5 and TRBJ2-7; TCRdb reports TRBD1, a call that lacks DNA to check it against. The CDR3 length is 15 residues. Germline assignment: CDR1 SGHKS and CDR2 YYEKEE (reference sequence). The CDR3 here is CASSLEQGASYEQYF.

The CDR3 sequence: CASRTTSGAQETQYF. The chain has TRBV12-3 or TRBV12-4 and TRBJ2-5; TCRdb's D call of TRBD1 is untestable without DNA. The CDR3 contains 15 residues.